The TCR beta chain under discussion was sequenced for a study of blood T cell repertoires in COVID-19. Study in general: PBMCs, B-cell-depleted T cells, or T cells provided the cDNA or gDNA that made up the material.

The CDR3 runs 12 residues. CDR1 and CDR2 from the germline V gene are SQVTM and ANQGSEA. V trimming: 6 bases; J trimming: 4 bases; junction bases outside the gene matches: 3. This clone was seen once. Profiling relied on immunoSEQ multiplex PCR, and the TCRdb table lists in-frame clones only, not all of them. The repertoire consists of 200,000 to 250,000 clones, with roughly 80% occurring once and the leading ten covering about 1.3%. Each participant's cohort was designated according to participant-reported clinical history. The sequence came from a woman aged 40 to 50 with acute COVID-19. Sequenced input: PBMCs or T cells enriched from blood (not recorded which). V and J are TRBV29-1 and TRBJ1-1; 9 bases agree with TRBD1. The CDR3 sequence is CSVADRGTEAFF. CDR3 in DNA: TGCAGCGTAGCGGACAGGGGCACTGAAGCTTTCTTT.